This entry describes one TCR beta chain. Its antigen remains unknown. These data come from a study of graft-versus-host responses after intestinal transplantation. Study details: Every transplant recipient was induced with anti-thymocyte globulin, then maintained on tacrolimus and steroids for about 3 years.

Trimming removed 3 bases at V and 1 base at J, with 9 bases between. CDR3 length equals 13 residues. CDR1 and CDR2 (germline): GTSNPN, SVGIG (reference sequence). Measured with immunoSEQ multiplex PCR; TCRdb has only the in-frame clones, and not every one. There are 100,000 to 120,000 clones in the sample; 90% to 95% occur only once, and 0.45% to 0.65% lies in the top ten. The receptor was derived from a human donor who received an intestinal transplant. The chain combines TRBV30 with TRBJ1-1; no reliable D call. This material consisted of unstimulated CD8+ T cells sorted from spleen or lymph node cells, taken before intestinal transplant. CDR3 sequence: CAWRAVWNTEAFF. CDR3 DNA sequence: TGTGCCTGGAGGGCGGTCTGGAACACTGAAGCTTTCTTT.